The TCR beta chain under discussion was sequenced for a study of T cell responses to AZD1222 COVID-19 vaccine. In the study overall: It was second doses at about 4 or about 12 weeks that were pooled. Study-wide results and caveats: Vaccine-associated CD4 TCRs ranged over spike, dominating at 160-218 and 743-854. Rises in breadth and depth of Spike-specific TCRs came after two AZD1222 doses. White British ancestry dominated among donors, who included more females, and clonal diversity was possibly underestimated.

Remarks on this clone: Its target is unknown.

V lost 3 bases and J lost 7; bases outside the gene matches: 9. The CDR3 spans 16 residues. Germline V gene lookup returns CDR1 MGHRA and CDR2 YSYEKL. Data came from immunoSEQ multiplex PCR; TCRdb stores just in-frame clones and leaves some out. The table has approximately 60,000 clones, 76% seen once. The sequencing here drew on peripheral blood, taken on day 0 of AZD1222 vaccination. The chain recombines TRBV4-1 with TRBJ1-4, with 9 nucleotides matching TRBD1. The sequence came from an adult in good health. CDR3 DNA sequence: TGCGCCAGCAGCCAGGATCCGGGACAGGGCTTTGAAAAACTGTTTTTT. Translated, it gives CASSQDPGQGFEKLFF.